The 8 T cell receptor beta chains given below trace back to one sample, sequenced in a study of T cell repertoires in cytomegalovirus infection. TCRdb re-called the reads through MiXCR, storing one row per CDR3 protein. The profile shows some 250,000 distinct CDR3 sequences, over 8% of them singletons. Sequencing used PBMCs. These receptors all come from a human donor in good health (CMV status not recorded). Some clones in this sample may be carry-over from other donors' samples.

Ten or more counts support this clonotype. CDR3 in amino acids: CASSREGRSTYNEQFF. In DNA, the CDR3 is TGTGCCAGCAGCCGAGAAGGGAGGTCCACTTACAATGAGCAGTTCTTC. The chain joins TRBV7-2 to TRBJ2-1; possible D gene TRBD2, 6 bases. Deletions cut 5 bases from V and 4 bases from J, with 18 bases between. Germline V gene sequence: CDR1 SGHTA, CDR2 FQGNSA. The CDR3 is made up of 16 amino acids.

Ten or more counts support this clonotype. CDR3 sequence (DNA): TGTGCCAGCAGGCCCGTTGGACAGACGGCCTACGAGCAGTACTTC. It translates to CASRPVGQTAYEQYF. This chain connects TRBV7-2 to TRBJ2-7; D is possibly TRBD1 (6 bases). Trimming pared 6 bases from V and 2 bases from J, leaving 17 bases between. Germline V lookup: CDR1 SGHTA, CDR2 FQGNSA. This CDR3 is 15 amino acids long.

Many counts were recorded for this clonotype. CDR3 amino acids: CASSSGTWNTEAFF. The DNA of the CDR3 is TGTGCCAGCAGCTCCGGGACATGGAACACTGAAGCTTTCTTT. The chain employs TRBV7-9 and TRBJ1-1; TRBD1 might be the D (6 bases). Per germline, CDR1 SEHNR and CDR2 FQNEAQ (reference sequence). This CDR3 is built from 14 residues. V was pared by 4 bases and J by 1 base, with 10 bases between.

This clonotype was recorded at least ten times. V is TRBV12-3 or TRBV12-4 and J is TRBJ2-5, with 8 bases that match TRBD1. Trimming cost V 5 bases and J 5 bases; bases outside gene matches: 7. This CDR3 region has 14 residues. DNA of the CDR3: TGTGCCAGCAGTCCTCGGACAGGGAGGGAGACCCAGTACTTC. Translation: CASSPRTGRETQYF.

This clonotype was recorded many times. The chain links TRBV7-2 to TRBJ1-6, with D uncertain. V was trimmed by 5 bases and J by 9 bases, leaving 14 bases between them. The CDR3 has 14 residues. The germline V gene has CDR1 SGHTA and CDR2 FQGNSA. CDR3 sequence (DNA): TGTGCCAGCAGCCTACACCCCGGGCGTTCACCCCTCCACTTT. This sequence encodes CASSLHPGRSPLHF.

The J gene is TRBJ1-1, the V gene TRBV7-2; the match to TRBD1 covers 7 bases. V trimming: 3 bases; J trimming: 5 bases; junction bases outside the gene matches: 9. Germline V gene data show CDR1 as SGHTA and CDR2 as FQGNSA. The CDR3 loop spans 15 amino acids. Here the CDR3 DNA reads TGTGCCAGCAGCTTGGTCCCGACAGGGAGTACTGAAGCTTTCTTT. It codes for CASSLVPTGSTEAFF.

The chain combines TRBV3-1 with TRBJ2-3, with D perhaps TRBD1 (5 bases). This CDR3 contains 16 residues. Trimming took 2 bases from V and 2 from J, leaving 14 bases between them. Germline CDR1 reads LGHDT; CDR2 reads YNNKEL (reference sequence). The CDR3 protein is CASSQLEGALTDTQYF. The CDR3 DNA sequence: TGTGCCAGCAGCCAACTCGAAGGGGCCCTCACAGATACGCAGTATTTT.

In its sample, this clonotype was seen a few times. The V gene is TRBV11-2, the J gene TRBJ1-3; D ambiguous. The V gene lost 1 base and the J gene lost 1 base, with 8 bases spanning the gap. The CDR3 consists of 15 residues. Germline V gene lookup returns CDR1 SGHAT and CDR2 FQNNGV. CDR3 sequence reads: CASSLVARSGNTIYF. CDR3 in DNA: TGTGCCAGCAGCTTAGTAGCCAGATCTGGAAACACCATATATTTT.